One sample yielded the 26 T cell receptor beta chains listed below, sequenced in a study of cytomegalovirus exposure and HLA in healthy donors. The PCR used 60 Vbeta and 13 Jbeta primers. Clones were read by immunoSEQ multiplex PCR, and TCRdb kept only the in-frame ones, dropping some. The top ten hold approximately 1.8% of the sample, which has approximately 150,000 clones, about three quarters seen once. The specimen sequenced was PBMCs. These receptor sequences come from a man in his forties in good health and CMV-seronegative.

The J gene is TRBJ2-5, the V gene TRBV7-6; 8 positions agree with TRBD2. This CDR3 has 14 amino acids. After removal of 2 bases from V and 5 bases from J, the junction contained 4 bases not matched to a gene. CDR1 is SGHVS and CDR2 is FNYEAQ in the germline V gene. The CDR3 DNA sequence: TGTGCCAGCAGCTTAATTCGGGGGGGCGAGACCCAGTACTTC. It specifies CASSLIRGGETQYF.

Comment on this clone: The same CDR3 can be traced to other DNA sequences in this sample. This chain connects TRBV19 to TRBJ2-1, with 8 positions matching TRBD2. CDR1 LNHDA and CDR2 SQIVND come from the germline V gene (reference sequence). V dropped 1 base and J dropped 3; count of bases not matched to a gene: 2. The CDR3 loop spans 15 amino acids. The CDR3 DNA is TGTGCCAGTAGTATAGGGCTAGCGGGCTACAATGAGCAGTTCTTC. This codes for CASSIGLAGYNEQFF.

The chain has TRBV4-1 and TRBJ2-5; 8 bases are a match to TRBD2. Matching the DNA end better, TRBJ2-7 makes the J call doubtful. Germline assignment: CDR1 MGHRA and CDR2 YSYEKL. The CDR3 is 15 residues long. The CDR3, as DNA: TGCGCCAGCAGCCTCCCTAGCGGGTCTGCCTACGAGCAGTACTTC. It yields the protein CASSLPSGSAYEQYF.

As to this clone: Likely a read error: the CDR3 ends without its conserved phenylalanine or tryptophan. Because the CDR3's place on the DNA is in doubt, the DNA is left out and the CDR3 is given as listed by TCRdb. The V and J genes are TRBV28 and TRBJ2-4; TRBD1 is the table's D call, not checked against the DNA. The germline CDR1 and CDR2 sequences are MDHEN and SYDVKM. The CDR3 extends over 11 residues, inclusive of both ends. CDR3 in amino acids: CATRPPRQETL.

V gene TRBV4-3 combines with J gene TRBJ2-2; perhaps TRBD1 as D (5 bases). The germline CDR1 and CDR2 sequences are LGHNA and YSLEER. This CDR3 is built from 17 residues. V lost 0 bases and J lost 0, with 11 bases in between. The CDR3 loop reads CASSQEATAANTGELFF. CDR3 DNA sequence: TGCGCCAGCAGCCAAGAAGCGACAGCCGCGAACACCGGGGAGCTGTTTTTT.

The chain has TRBV21-1 and TRBJ2-7; the table's TRBD2 call for D was not verified on the DNA. TRBV21-1 is annotated as a pseudogene. The CDR3 loop spans 14 amino acids. CDR3 coding DNA: TGTGCCAGCAGCAGAGGACTAGCGGACTACGAGCAGTACTTC. This translates into CASSRGLADYEQYF.

The chain uses TRBV29-1 and TRBJ2-5, with 9 bases lining up with TRBD2. Germline lookup yields CDR1 SQVTM and CDR2 ANQGSEA. Trimming at V came to 2 bases and at J to 5 bases, leaving 9 bases not matched to a gene. This CDR3 contains 15 residues. The CDR3 nucleotides are TGCAGCGTTGAAAGTGGGCGGGGGGGCGGGGAGACCCAGTACTTC. Translated, it gives CSVESGRGGGETQYF.

The CDR3 DNA sequence: TGTGCCAGCAGCCTAGGGGCTGGCGACTATGGCTACACCTTC. Translating it yields CASSLGAGDYGYTF. This chain joins TRBV28 and TRBJ1-2; tentative D call: TRBD1 (5 bases). Trimming stripped 6 bases from V and 3 bases from J, with 14 bases between. The CDR3 extends over 14 amino acids. From germline, CDR1 is MDHEN and CDR2 SYDVKM.

The chain combines TRBV7-8 with TRBJ2-6; 14 bases align to TRBD2. The J segment lost 2 bases and the V segment lost 3 bases, leaving 6 bases of the junction unmatched. The CDR3 sequence is 19 residues long. Germline assignment: CDR1 SGHVS and CDR2 FQNEAQ. CDR3 protein: CASSFEGLAGVAGANVLTF. The DNA for the CDR3 is TGTGCCAGCAGCTTTGAGGGACTAGCGGGAGTGGCTGGGGCCAACGTCCTGACTTTC.

This clone was recorded only once. V gene TRBV13 combines with J gene TRBJ2-2; 10 bases line up with TRBD2. Per the germline V gene, CDR1 is PRHDT and CDR2 is FYEKMQ (reference sequence). After removal of 8 bases from V and 6 bases from J, the junction contained 6 bases not matched to a gene. There are 14 residues in the CDR3. The chain's CDR3 is CASQAGGPSGELFF. CDR3 in DNA: TGTGCCAGCCAAGCGGGAGGGCCCTCCGGGGAGCTGTTTTTT. The whole variable domain, filled in from reference TRBV13 and TRBJ2-2, reads AAGVIQSPRHLIKEKRETATLKCYPIPRHDTVYWYQQGPGQDPQFLISFYEKMQSDKGSIPDRFSAQQFSDYHSELNMSSLELGDSALYFCASQAGGPSGELFFGEGSRLTVL.

This sequence joins TRBV30 and TRBJ2-1, with no clear D. The length of the CDR3 is 13 residues. Germline V gene sequence: CDR1 GTSNPN, CDR2 SVGIG (reference sequence). Trimming left V 2 bases short and J 0 bases short, with 5 bases between. In DNA, the CDR3 is TGTGCCTGGAGTTCTAGCTCCTACAATGAGCAGTTCTTC. Its translation is CAWSSSSYNEQFF.

The rearrangement joins TRBV6-1 to TRBJ2-1; D unresolved. This CDR3 contains 14 residues. V dropped 0 bases and J dropped 5 bases, with 8 bases sitting between them. Germline CDR1 MNHNS, CDR2 SASEGT. The CDR3 here is CASSEAFSHNEQFF. CDR3 in DNA: TGTGCCAGCAGTGAAGCGTTTAGTCACAATGAGCAGTTCTTC.

This clone was detected a few times. The rearrangement joins TRBV18 to TRBJ2-4, with D possibly being TRBD2 (7 bases). Trimming cost V 2 bases and J 0 bases, with 11 bases left between them. This CDR3 has 16 residues. CDR1 and CDR2 (germline): KGHSH, LQKENI. This CDR3 reads CASSPRGGIAKNIQYF. CDR3 bases: TGTGCCAGCTCACCAAGGGGGGGCATAGCCAAAAACATTCAGTACTTC.

The CDR3 bases are TGTGCCTGGAGTGTAGGAGTGGGACTAGCGGACACCGGGGAGCTGTTTTTT. Its translation: CAWSVGVGLADTGELFF. The V call is TRBV30, the J call TRBJ2-2, with 11 nucleotides matching TRBD2. Per germline, CDR1 GTSNPN and CDR2 SVGIG (reference sequence). The CDR3 consists of 17 residues. The V segment lost 0 bases and the J segment 3 bases; nucleotides outside the gene matches: 6.

This clone was seen a few times. This sequence joins TRBV4-1 and TRBJ1-4, with TRBD1 matching 8 bases. CDR3 size: 15 residues. CDR1 MGHRA and CDR2 YSYEKL come from the germline V gene. Unmatched junction bases numbered 5, after V lost 0 bases and J lost 8 bases. The CDR3: CASSQETGENEKLFF. Written as DNA, the CDR3 is TGCGCCAGCAGCCAAGAGACAGGGGAAAACGAAAAACTGTTTTTT.

The CDR3 DNA follows: TGTGCCATCAGTGAGGTGGAGGGGGCTTACGAGCAGTACTTC. Translation: CAISEVEGAYEQYF. V and J are TRBV10-3 and TRBJ2-7; the D gene is possibly TRBD1 (7 bases). The germline gives CDR1 ENHRY, CDR2 SYGVKD. Between the trimmed V and J ends, which lost 2 bases and 4 bases, there was a span of 12 bases. This CDR3 region has 14 residues.

This chain links TRBV30 with TRBJ1-2; D gene uncertain. CDR1 is GTSNPN, CDR2 SVGIG, per germline (reference sequence). The CDR3 is made up of 14 amino acids. V was shortened by 4 bases and J by 1 base, with 13 bases between the two germline ends. CDR3 bases: TGTGCCTGGAACAGCCAATACGTTAACTATGGCTACACCTTC. Its translation is CAWNSQYVNYGYTF. The variable domain in full, with the rest retrieved from reference TRBV30 and TRBJ1-2, is SQTIHQWPATLVQPVGSPLSLECTVEGTSNPNLYWYRQAAGRGLQLLFYSVGIGQISSEVPQNLSASRPQDRQFILSSKKLLLSDSGFYLCAWNSQYVNYGYTFGSGTRLTVV.

The chain uses TRBV27 and TRBJ2-7; 9 positions agree with TRBD1. CDR3 length equals 15 residues. J gave up 5 bases and V 6 bases, and 11 bases lay outside the gene matches. The germline V gene has CDR1 MNHEY and CDR2 SMNVEV (reference sequence). The CDR3 nucleotides are TGTGCCAGCAGAGTTACAGGGGGCGTACTCCACGAGCAGTACTTC. Translating gives CASRVTGGVLHEQYF.

The V and J genes are TRBV25-1 and TRBJ1-2, with D tentatively TRBD1 (6 bases). The CDR3 contains 15 residues. Germline values: CDR1 MGHDK, CDR2 SYGVNS. V was shortened by 6 bases and J by 2 bases, with 16 bases between the two germline ends. This CDR3 is CASRRGGNTNYGYTF. The DNA of the CDR3 is TGTGCCAGCAGACGAGGGGGTAACACAAACTATGGCTACACCTTC.

The rearrangement uses TRBV4-1 and TRBJ2-5, with 8 nucleotides matching TRBD2. The V gene's germline CDR1 is MGHRA and CDR2 YSYEKL. This CDR3 is built from 16 residues. Unmatched junction bases numbered 8, after V lost 3 bases and J lost 2 bases. The DNA of the CDR3 is TGCGCCAGCAGCCAGTTAATGGCGGGAGGTCAAGAGACCCAGTACTTC. Residues: CASSQLMAGGQETQYF.

V and J are TRBV4-1 and TRBJ2-2; weak D call: TRBD1 (6 bases). With 2 bases removed from V and 1 base from J, the gap between germline ends came to 8 bases. The CDR3 covers 15 residues. Germline V lookup: CDR1 MGHRA, CDR2 YSYEKL. In DNA, the CDR3 is TGCGCCAGCAGCCAACCGGGACAGAACACCGGGGAGCTGTTTTTT. Translation: CASSQPGQNTGELFF.

This clone appeared a few times. V gene TRBV6-5 combines with J gene TRBJ1-5; 7 positions agree with TRBD1. CDR1 is MNHEY, CDR2 SVGAGI, per germline. The V segment lost 5 bases and the J segment 5 bases; nucleotides outside the gene matches: 9. The CDR3 extends over 15 amino acids. CDR3 coding DNA: TGTGCCAGCAGTCGGGGGCAGGGGGAGGATCAGCCCCAGCATTTT. Amino acid sequence: CASSRGQGEDQPQHF.

The V gene is TRBV6-1, the J gene TRBJ1-2; D perhaps matches TRBD1 (6 bases). The length of the CDR3 is 16 residues. Trimming removed 1 base at V and 7 bases at J, with 19 bases between. The germline gives CDR1 MNHNS, CDR2 SASEGT. As DNA, the CDR3 is TGTGCCAGCAGTGAAGGGGGGGGCAGAGCCTTTTCTGGCTACACCTTC. Translating it yields CASSEGGGRAFSGYTF.

This clone has just a few counts. The V and J genes are TRBV4-1 and TRBJ1-1; 12 bases are a match to TRBD1. Per germline, CDR1 MGHRA and CDR2 YSYEKL. Trimming cost V 4 bases and J 8 bases; bases outside gene matches: 5. The CDR3 has 14 amino acids. For the CDR3, the DNA is TGCGCCAGCAGCCCCGGGACAGGGGGCTGGGAAGCTTTCTTT. Encoded protein: CASSPGTGGWEAFF.

A single count supports this clone. The chain carries TRBV5-5 and TRBJ2-5; 8 positions agree with TRBD1. The CDR3 spans 16 residues. J was trimmed by 5 bases and V by 2 bases; bases with no gene match: 11. Germline lookup yields CDR1 SGHKS and CDR2 YYEKEE (reference sequence). The CDR3 reads CASSFLPGQAAETQYF. The CDR3 DNA reads as TGTGCCAGCAGCTTTCTTCCGGGACAGGCCGCCGAGACCCAGTACTTC.

The table lists this clone with a count of one. Mismatch with germline at one junction end may stem from a read error. The gene calls are TRBV28 and TRBJ2-5; 9 positions agree with TRBD2. CDR3 size: 14 residues. From germline, CDR1 is MDHEN and CDR2 SYDVKM. CDR3 bases: TGTGCCAGCAGTTTACTAGCGGGAAAAGAGGCCCAGTACTTC. Translating gives CASSLLAGKEAQYF.